The 16 T cell receptor beta chains below come from one sample, sequenced in a study of cytomegalovirus exposure and HLA in healthy donors. Primers: 60 Vbeta forward and 13 Jbeta reverse. Sequencing used immunoSEQ multiplex PCR; TCRdb keeps in-frame clones, though not all of them. The data contain approximately 110,000 clones, about four fifths of them singletons. The sequenced material came from PBMCs. These receptor sequences come from a young man in good health and CMV-seronegative.

On this clone: Other DNA sequences from this sample encode an identical CDR3 as well. The V call is TRBV6-5, the J call TRBJ2-7; TRBD1 aligns across 8 bases. Per germline, CDR1 MNHEY and CDR2 SVGAGI. There are 15 residues in the CDR3. The trim removed 0 bases at V and 4 bases at J, leaving 5 bases unmatched. The CDR3 reads CASSYSGQGAYEQYF. As DNA, the CDR3 is TGTGCCAGCAGTTACTCGGGGCAGGGGGCTTACGAGCAGTACTTC.

This clone was picked up one time. J is TRBJ2-1 and V is TRBV29-1, with D tentatively TRBD2 (5 bases). Trimming took 6 bases from V and 3 from J, leaving 15 bases between them. Germline V gene sequence: CDR1 SQVTM, CDR2 ANQGSEA. This CDR3 comprises 14 residues. CDR3 coding DNA: TGCAGCGTAGCCTCTTCTACTAGCTACAATGAGCAGTTCTTC. Translating it yields CSVASSTSYNEQFF.

In regard to this clone: The junction does not match germline at one end; this may be a read error. V usage is TRBV2 and J usage is TRBJ2-7; 8 bases are a match to TRBD1. Per germline, CDR1 SNHLY and CDR2 FYNNEI. The CDR3 sequence is 11 residues long. The CDR3 sequence is CASSLDRERAF. The DNA for the CDR3 is TGTGCCAGCAGCCTGGACAGGGAAAGGGCCTTC. The variable domain in full, with the rest retrieved from reference TRBV2 and TRBJ2-7, is EPEVTQTPSHQVTQMGQEVILRCVPISNHLYFYWYRQILGQKVEFLVSFYNNEISEKSEIFDDQFSVERPDGSNFTLKIRSTKLEDSAMYFCASSLDRERAFGPGTRLTVT.

The chain recombines TRBV27 with TRBJ1-5; D unclear. CDR3 length: 14 residues. V was shortened by 5 bases and J by 7 bases, with 15 bases between the two germline ends. CDR1 MNHEY and CDR2 SMNVEV come from the germline V gene (reference sequence). The CDR3 region is CASSPTGLRQPQHF. The CDR3 DNA follows: TGTGCCAGCAGTCCTACTGGACTGCGACAGCCCCAGCATTTT.

The chain has TRBV28 and TRBJ2-5; no definite D call. The CDR3 length is 14 residues. In germline, CDR1 is MDHEN, CDR2 SYDVKM. V was trimmed by 2 bases and J by 5 bases, leaving 12 bases between them. The CDR3: CASSLGSRPETQYF. The CDR3 DNA follows: TGTGCCAGCAGTTTAGGCTCCCGCCCGGAGACCCAGTACTTC.

CDR3 loop: CASSDDLRSSYNEQFF. The CDR3 region has the DNA TGTGCCAGCTCGGATGACTTGAGGAGCTCCTACAATGAGCAGTTCTTC. The chain uses TRBV18 and TRBJ2-1; no definite D call. Trimming cost V 6 bases and J 0 bases, with 15 bases left between them. The germline V gene has CDR1 KGHSH and CDR2 LQKENI. The CDR3 runs to 16 residues. The full variable domain, its missing parts supplied by reference TRBV18 and TRBJ2-1, is NAGVMQNPRHLVRRRGQEARLRCSPMKGHSHVYWYRQLPEEGLKFMVYLQKENIIDESGMPKERFSAEFPKEGPSILRIQQVVRGDSAAYFCASSDDLRSSYNEQFFGPGTRLTVL.

This chain connects TRBV7-9 to TRBJ2-5, with no clear D. Germline V gene sequence: CDR1 SEHNR, CDR2 FQNEAQ (reference sequence). V lost 2 bases and J lost 4, with 17 bases in between. The CDR3 spans 16 residues. The CDR3 protein is CASSLPLSGLGETQYF. The CDR3 nucleotides are TGTGCCAGCAGCTTACCGCTTTCCGGGTTGGGAGAGACCCAGTACTTC.

V and J are TRBV19 and TRBJ2-7, with 8 positions matching TRBD1. V shed 2 bases and J 7 bases; nucleotides not matched to a gene: 7. Germline assignment: CDR1 LNHDA and CDR2 SQIVND (reference sequence). The CDR3 contains 14 residues. The CDR3 DNA is TGTGCCAGTAGTATAAGGCAGGGGGCTGGGGAGCAGTACTTC. It yields the protein CASSIRQGAGEQYF.

The chain has TRBV7-2 and TRBJ2-3; D not resolved. V was clipped by 5 bases and J by 0 bases, with 9 bases between them. Per the germline V gene, CDR1 is SGHTA and CDR2 is FQGNSA. This CDR3 is built from 14 residues. The CDR3 protein is CASSPYESTDTQYF. The CDR3 DNA sequence: TGTGCCAGCAGCCCCTACGAGAGCACAGATACGCAGTATTTT. The entire variable domain, with the rest obtained from reference TRBV7-2 and TRBJ2-3, is as follows: GAGVSQSPSNKVTEKGKDVELRCDPISGHTALYWYRQSLGQGLEFLIYFQGNSAPDKSGLPSDRFSAERTGGSVSTLTIQRTQQEDSAVYLCASSPYESTDTQYFGPGTRLTVL.

On this clone: The sample holds other DNA sequences that translate to the same CDR3. The chain employs TRBV5-1 and TRBJ2-3; 12 bases are a match to TRBD2. The length of the CDR3 is 15 residues. Germline V CDR1 and CDR2: SGHRS, YFSETQ. Trimming cost V 0 bases and J 4 bases; bases outside gene matches: 0. CDR3 DNA sequence: TGCGCCAGCAGCTTGGGACTAGCGGGAGCAGATACGCAGTATTTT. Residues: CASSLGLAGADTQYF. Complete variable domain (other parts from reference TRBV5-1 and TRBJ2-3): KAGVTQTPRYLIKTRGQQVTLSCSPISGHRSVSWYQQTPGQGLQFLFEYFSETQRNKGNFPGRFSGRQFSNSRSEMNVSTLELGDSALYLCASSLGLAGADTQYFGPGTRLTVL.

The chain employs TRBV4-1 and TRBJ1-2, with D maybe TRBD1 (6 bases). V was cut by 4 bases and J by 2 bases, with 20 bases left in between. The CDR3 covers 17 residues. Per germline, CDR1 MGHRA and CDR2 YSYEKL. CDR3 nucleotide sequence: TGCGCCAGCAGCCCGCGAGCGGGGGGCCCCTCCAACTATGGCTACACCTTC. Its protein product is CASSPRAGGPSNYGYTF.

This clone has a handful of counts. The chain combines TRBV5-6 with TRBJ2-1; 10 nucleotides match TRBD2. CDR1 and CDR2 from the germline V gene are SGHDT and YYEEEE. Trimming at V came to 5 bases and at J to 7 bases, leaving 6 bases not matched to a gene. CDR3 length: 14 residues. CDR3 amino acids: CASRSLAGVNEQFF. For the CDR3, the DNA is TGTGCCAGCAGATCCCTAGCGGGAGTAAATGAGCAGTTCTTC.

This chain joins TRBV10-3 and TRBJ2-7; D might be TRBD1 (6 bases). V gave up 7 bases and J gave up 3 bases, with 13 bases separating them. Per germline, CDR1 ENHRY and CDR2 SYGVKD. This CDR3 contains 13 residues. DNA for the CDR3: TGTGCCATCAAAAAACAGGGAAGCTACGAGCAGTACTTC. Protein: CAIKKQGSYEQYF.

The chain links TRBV19 to TRBJ1-5; D might be TRBD1 (5 bases). The CDR3 totals 14 residues. Germline lookup yields CDR1 LNHDA and CDR2 SQIVND (reference sequence). V was pared by 3 bases and J by 7 bases, with 13 bases between. The CDR3 region has the DNA TGTGCCAGTAGTATCTTGGCAGGGAGGCAGCCCCAGCATTTT. It specifies CASSILAGRQPQHF.

The CDR3 bases are TGTGCCAGCAGTTACAGCGGGACCAGCACAGATACGCAGTATTTT. Encoded protein: CASSYSGTSTDTQYF. The chain is built from TRBV6-5 and TRBJ2-3; TRBD2 aligns across 7 bases. Germline CDR1 is MNHEY and CDR2 is SVGAGI. Trimming removed 2 bases from V and 0 bases from J; junction bases left unmatched: 2. The CDR3 length is 15 residues.

The table lists this clone with a few counts. This chain uses TRBV7-9 with TRBJ1-1, with TRBD1 identical over 9 bases. Per the germline V gene, CDR1 is SEHNR and CDR2 is FQNEAQ (reference sequence). This CDR3 comprises 14 residues. The ends lost 5 bases at V and 5 bases at J; junction bases unmatched: 6. This CDR3 reads CASSVQGARTEAFF. DNA for the CDR3: TGTGCCAGCAGCGTACAGGGGGCGCGGACTGAAGCTTTCTTT. Full variable domain (missing parts from reference TRBV7-9 and TRBJ1-1): DTGVSQNPRHKITKRGQNVTFRCDPISEHNRLYWYRQTLGQGPEFLTYFQNEAQLEKSRLLSDRFSAERPKGSFSTLEIQRTEQGDSAMYLCASSVQGARTEAFFGQGTRLTVV.